These 32 T cell receptor beta chains were all obtained from the same sample, sequenced in a study of cytomegalovirus exposure and HLA in healthy donors. Primers: 60 Vbeta forward and 13 Jbeta reverse. Method: immunoSEQ multiplex PCR; TCRdb's copy keeps in-frame clones and lacks some. The repertoire has 150,000 to 200,000 clones, 80% to 85% of them found once; the top ten carry around 2%. The sample consisted of PBMCs. The origin of the receptors is a woman in her late teens or twenties in good health and CMV-seropositive.

This chain connects TRBV10-3 to TRBJ2-7, with D tentatively TRBD1 (6 bases). The CDR3 spans 13 residues. The V end lost 10 bases, the J end lost 3 bases, and 16 bases lay between the germline ends. Germline CDR1 is ENHRY and CDR2 is SYGVKD. The chain's CDR3 is CATTGMTVYEQYF. In DNA form, the CDR3 reads TGTGCCACTACAGGGATGACGGTCTACGAGCAGTACTTC.

The V call is TRBV30, the J call TRBJ2-5; maybe TRBD2 (6 bases). V was cut by 4 bases and J by 0 bases, with 12 bases left in between. CDR3 length equals 14 residues. CDR1 is GTSNPN and CDR2 is SVGIG in the germline V gene (reference sequence). CDR3 nucleotide sequence: TGTGCCTGGAATGTGGGGGGTGACCAAGAGACCCAGTACTTC. This codes for CAWNVGGDQETQYF. Drawing the rest from reference TRBV30 and TRBJ2-5, the complete variable domain is SQTIHQWPATLVQPVGSPLSLECTVEGTSNPNLYWYRQAAGRGLQLLFYSVGIGQISSEVPQNLSASRPQDRQFILSSKKLLLSDSGFYLCAWNVGGDQETQYFGPGTRLLVL.

The chain has TRBV7-6 and TRBJ2-3; the D is unclear. CDR3 length: 14 residues. Germline assignment: CDR1 SGHVS and CDR2 FNYEAQ. V was shortened by 1 base and J by 2 bases, with 7 bases between the two germline ends. Written as DNA, the CDR3 is TGTGCCAGCAGCTTAGGGGCCCCCACAGATACGCAGTATTTT. Protein: CASSLGAPTDTQYF.

The CDR3 DNA sequence: TGTGCCAGCAGCTACGCGGGAAGCCAAGAGACCCAGTACTTC. Amino acid sequence: CASSYAGSQETQYF. The chain is built from TRBV5-6 and TRBJ2-5; perhaps TRBD2 as D (6 bases). V was shortened by 3 bases and J by 1 base, with 10 bases between the two germline ends. The CDR3 spans 14 residues. Per the germline V gene, CDR1 is SGHDT and CDR2 is YYEEEE.

This clone was counted a few times. The chain links TRBV6-5 to TRBJ2-5; D ambiguous. The germline V gene encodes CDR1 MNHEY and CDR2 SVGAGI. Trimming removed 5 bases from V and 5 bases from J, with 12 bases in between. The CDR3 totals 13 residues. The DNA of the CDR3 is TGTGCCAGCAGTATCTCCTTCCGGGAGACCCAGTACTTC. It specifies CASSISFRETQYF.

The gene calls are TRBV21-1 and TRBJ1-2; TRBD1 is taken as the D call from the table, unchecked against the DNA. TRBV21-1 is a documented pseudogene. The CDR3 is 14 amino acids. The CDR3 region has the DNA TGTGCCAGCACCGTTTTTAGGGGGACCTATGGCTACACCTTC. Translation: CASTVFRGTYGYTF.

The rearrangement links TRBV28 to TRBJ2-7, with D perhaps matching TRBD2 (6 bases). The length of the CDR3 is 15 residues. Germline V lookup: CDR1 MDHEN, CDR2 SYDVKM. V was pared by 4 bases and J by 7 bases, with 20 bases between. As DNA, the CDR3 is TGTGCCAGCAGTTATCGACGGGGGAGCCGTCGGGAGCAGTACTTC. As protein: CASSYRRGSRREQYF.

The chain couples TRBV2 to TRBJ2-2, with 8 bases matching TRBD2. After removal of 7 bases from V and 5 bases from J, the junction contained 12 bases not matched to a gene. The CDR3 is made up of 16 amino acids. Germline CDR1 and CDR2: SNHLY and FYNNEI. In DNA, the CDR3 is TGTGCCAGCACCGAGGGACGGGGGGGCCGAACCGGGGAGCTGTTTTTT. Translated, it gives CASTEGRGGRTGELFF.

The gene calls are TRBV28 and TRBJ2-3; D ambiguous. The CDR3 has 12 residues. Germline CDR1 and CDR2: MDHEN and SYDVKM. Trimming removed 5 bases at V and 2 bases at J, with 5 bases between. CDR3 in DNA: TGTGCCAGCAGTCTCCTCACAGATACGCAGTATTTT. It translates to CASSLLTDTQYF.

The chain combines TRBV5-6 with TRBJ1-1; 9 positions match TRBD1. This CDR3 spans 14 amino acids. Germline CDR1 SGHDT, CDR2 YYEEEE. V shed 5 bases and J 5 bases; nucleotides not matched to a gene: 7. The CDR3 coding sequence is TGTGCCAGCAGACCAACAGGGGGCGGGACTGAAGCTTTCTTT. This sequence encodes CASRPTGGGTEAFF.

The J gene is TRBJ1-2, the V gene TRBV7-8; the match to TRBD1 covers 9 bases. Germline V gene sequence: CDR1 SGHVS, CDR2 FQNEAQ. The CDR3 has 16 residues. V shed 7 bases and J 5 bases; nucleotides not matched to a gene: 14. The CDR3 region has the DNA TGTGCCAGCACGACAATGCCCGGGACAGGGACATATGGCTACACCTTC. Translating gives CASTTMPGTGTYGYTF.

The rearrangement joins TRBV5-1 to TRBJ1-3; D gene unclear. The CDR3 loop spans 15 amino acids. V gave up 0 bases and J gave up 0 bases, with 7 bases separating them. Germline assignment: CDR1 SGHRS and CDR2 YFSETQ. CDR3: CASSLGSDSGNTIYF. DNA of the CDR3: TGCGCCAGCAGCTTGGGCAGTGACTCTGGAAACACCATATATTTT.

This rearrangement joins TRBV11-3 to TRBJ2-1; a possible D gene is TRBD2 (5 bases). There are 13 residues in the CDR3. Germline V gene lookup returns CDR1 SGHNT and CDR2 YENEEA. V lost 1 base to trimming and J lost 10 bases, with 11 bases between them. CDR3 in amino acids: CASSLVYRGEQFF. DNA for the CDR3: TGTGCCAGCAGCTTAGTATACCGGGGAGAGCAGTTCTTC.

The chain joins TRBV15 to TRBJ1-4, with D perhaps TRBD1 (6 bases). This CDR3 has 14 amino acids. Trimming removed 4 bases from V and 5 bases from J, with 11 bases in between. CDR1 is LNHNV and CDR2 is YYDKDF in the germline V gene (reference sequence). The CDR3 nucleotides read TGTGCCACCAGCACCCGGACAGTCAATGAAAAACTGTTTTTT. Its translation: CATSTRTVNEKLFF.

This chain joins TRBV27 and TRBJ2-5; D gene unclear. The V gene's germline CDR1 is MNHEY and CDR2 SMNVEV (reference sequence). This CDR3 spans 14 amino acids. The ends were cut back, 4 bases at V and 5 bases at J, with 14 bases in the middle. The CDR3 reads CASSSSLSWETQYF. CDR3 DNA: TGTGCCAGCAGTTCCTCTCTATCATGGGAGACCCAGTACTTC.

The chain combines TRBV5-1 with TRBJ2-3; TRBD2 aligns across 10 bases. The CDR3 covers 16 residues. With 3 bases clipped from V and 0 bases from J, the junction kept 4 bases outside the gene matches. The germline gives CDR1 SGHRS, CDR2 YFSETQ. CDR3 in DNA: TGCGCCAGCAGCTGGACTAGCGGACCTAGCACAGATACGCAGTATTTT. Translating gives CASSWTSGPSTDTQYF.

This clone was recorded once. This chain connects TRBV29-1 to TRBJ2-5; D possibly corresponds to TRBD1 (5 bases). The CDR3 loop spans 13 amino acids. In germline, CDR1 is SQVTM, CDR2 ANQGSEA. V was trimmed by 6 bases and J by 0 bases, leaving 11 bases between them. This CDR3 is CSVKHRYQETQYF. The DNA for the CDR3 is TGCAGCGTAAAACACAGGTACCAAGAGACCCAGTACTTC. The variable domain in full, with the rest retrieved from reference TRBV29-1 and TRBJ2-5, is SAVISQKPSRDICQRGTSLTIQCQVDSQVTMMFWYRQQPGQSLTLIATANQGSEATYESGFVIDKFPISRPNLTFSTLTVSNMSPEDSSIYLCSVKHRYQETQYFGPGTRLLVL.

The V gene is TRBV6-5, the J gene TRBJ2-5, with a possible D match to TRBD2 (7 bases). Germline CDR1 and CDR2: MNHEY and SVGAGI. The ends were cut back, 6 bases at V and 1 base at J, with 15 bases in the middle. This CDR3 is built from 15 residues. CDR3 region: CASRNGGPPQETQYF. The CDR3 DNA follows: TGTGCCAGCAGGAACGGGGGGCCACCCCAAGAGACCCAGTACTTC.

CDR3 amino acids: CASSELREAANVLTF. CDR3 DNA sequence: TGTGCCAGCAGTGAACTCAGGGAGGCGGCCAACGTCCTGACTTTC. The genes are TRBV6-1 and TRBJ2-6; the D gene is possibly TRBD2 (6 bases). Germline-derived CDR1 and CDR2 are MNHNS and SASEGT. V lost 2 bases, J lost 6 bases, and 11 bases lay in between. CDR3 length: 15 amino acids.

The rearrangement links TRBV5-1 to TRBJ2-1; 11 bases match TRBD2. Unmatched junction bases numbered 8, after V lost 4 bases and J lost 2 bases. Germline CDR1 reads SGHRS; CDR2 reads YFSETQ. This CDR3 is 17 amino acids long. The chain's CDR3 is CASSIYSGGATYNEQFF. The CDR3 DNA follows: TGCGCCAGCAGCATATATAGCGGGGGGGCTACCTACAATGAGCAGTTCTTC.

The gene calls are TRBV4-1 and TRBJ2-2; 8 positions agree with TRBD1. The CDR3 runs 16 residues. V lost 0 bases and J lost 4; bases outside the gene matches: 4. From germline, CDR1 is MGHRA and CDR2 YSYEKL. CDR3 in amino acids: CASSQEDRAFTGELFF. Written as DNA, the CDR3 is TGCGCCAGCAGCCAAGAGGACAGGGCCTTCACCGGGGAGCTGTTTTTT.

This chain links TRBV5-4 with TRBJ1-6, with 8 bases fitting TRBD1. V gave up 2 bases and J gave up 4 bases; unmatched junction bases: 2. The CDR3 is 15 amino acids. Germline CDR1 and CDR2: SGHNT and YYREEE (reference sequence). The CDR3 DNA follows: TGTGCCAGCAGCTTTACAGGGGGTTATAATTCACCCCTCCACTTT. As protein: CASSFTGGYNSPLHF.

The chain joins TRBV10-1 to TRBJ2-5; D is unresolved. The CDR3 extends over 12 amino acids. Germline CDR1 is WNHNN and CDR2 is SYGVQD (reference sequence). V was shortened by 3 bases and J by 7 bases, with 9 bases between the two germline ends. The CDR3 region has the DNA TGCGCCAGCAGTGATGGTAGCCCGACCCAGTACTTC. Residues: CASSDGSPTQYF.

CDR3: CASSKSRDTDTQYF. CDR3 nucleotide sequence: TGTGCCAGCAGCAAAAGTCGGGACACAGATACGCAGTATTTT. The chain uses TRBV7-3 and TRBJ2-3; D perhaps matches TRBD2 (5 bases). This CDR3 is 14 amino acids long. Germline assignment: CDR1 SGHTA and CDR2 FQGTGA. V dropped 5 bases and J dropped 2 bases, with 11 bases sitting between them.

This clone was recorded only once. The rearrangement links TRBV15 to TRBJ1-6; 7 nucleotides align to TRBD1. After removal of 1 base from V and 8 bases from J, the junction contained 2 bases not matched to a gene. Germline V gives CDR1 LNHNV, CDR2 YYDKDF (reference sequence). The CDR3 is 14 amino acids. CDR3 sequence: CATSRGGGDSPLHF. The CDR3 region has the DNA TGTGCCACCAGCAGAGGAGGGGGCGATTCACCCCTCCACTTT.

The rearrangement links TRBV19 to TRBJ2-4; D might be TRBD1 (5 bases). The length of the CDR3 is 18 residues. Germline V gene lookup returns CDR1 LNHDA and CDR2 SQIVND (reference sequence). Deletions cut 3 bases from V and 0 bases from J, with 18 bases between. The CDR3 coding sequence is TGTGCCAGTAGTATCCCCCCGGGTCTAGGGGTAGCCAAAAACATTCAGTACTTC. As protein: CASSIPPGLGVAKNIQYF.

This clone occurred once. The J gene is TRBJ2-1, the V gene TRBV10-3; no firm D call. The germline V gene has CDR1 ENHRY and CDR2 SYGVKD. CDR3 length equals 14 residues. V was shortened by 0 bases and J by 8 bases, with 11 bases between the two germline ends. CDR3 loop: CAISESMTQHEQFF. The CDR3 coding sequence is TGTGCCATCAGTGAGTCGATGACTCAGCATGAGCAGTTCTTC.

As for this clone: Other nucleotide sequences from this sample produce the same CDR3. As DNA, the CDR3 is TGTGCCAGCTCGCCGAGGGGCACAGATACGCAGTATTTT. Translating it yields CASSPRGTDTQYF. This chain connects TRBV18 to TRBJ2-3; TRBD2 is a possible D gene (5 bases). Germline lookup yields CDR1 KGHSH and CDR2 LQKENI. V was cut by 6 bases and J by 1 base, with 8 bases left in between. The CDR3 sequence is 13 residues long.

The chain combines TRBV5-6 with TRBJ1-1, with D tentatively TRBD1 (5 bases). V lost 5 bases, J lost 4 bases, and 15 bases lay in between. The CDR3 runs to 14 residues. The germline V gene has CDR1 SGHDT and CDR2 YYEEEE. CDR3 region: CASRWQGEGTEAFF. The CDR3 nucleotides read TGTGCCAGCAGGTGGCAAGGGGAGGGCACTGAAGCTTTCTTT. The whole variable domain, filled in from reference TRBV5-6 and TRBJ1-1, reads DAGVTQSPTHLIKTRGQQVTLRCSPKSGHDTVSWYQQALGQGPQFIFQYYEEEERQRGNFPDRFSGHQFPNYSSELNVNALLLGDSALYLCASRWQGEGTEAFFGQGTRLTVV.

This chain connects TRBV9 to TRBJ1-2, with no clear D. CDR1 SGDLS and CDR2 YYNGEE come from the germline V gene. The CDR3 extends over 15 amino acids. V was pared by 0 bases and J by 4 bases, with 13 bases between. The CDR3 nucleotides read TGTGCCAGCAGCGTAGGAATGGCCTCGGGCTATGGCTACACCTTC. It codes for CASSVGMASGYGYTF.

CDR3 loop: CASSLGQDNSPLHF. In nucleotides, the CDR3 is TGTGCCAGTTCTCTTGGACAGGATAATTCACCCCTCCACTTT. The chain has TRBV7-9 and TRBJ1-6; 7 positions agree with TRBD1. The junction had 7 bases not matched to a gene; V was cut back by 9 bases and J by 5 bases. This CDR3 is 14 amino acids long. Germline CDR1 and CDR2: SEHNR and FQNEAQ (reference sequence).

The rearrangement uses TRBV5-4 and TRBJ1-2, with no clear D. The CDR3 sequence is 12 residues long. The V gene's germline CDR1 is SGHNT and CDR2 YYREEE (reference sequence). V lost 1 base to trimming and J lost 8 bases, with 9 bases between them. DNA of the CDR3: TGTGCCAGCAGCTTGTCGGTAAACGGCTACACCTTC. Translating gives CASSLSVNGYTF.